These 22 T cell receptor beta chains came from one sample sequenced in a study of cytomegalovirus exposure and HLA in healthy donors. TCRdb's table, derived via immunoSEQ multiplex PCR, lists solely in-frame clones and lacks some. The sample contains 150,000 or so clones, roughly nine tenths of which appear only once. Sequenced input: PBMCs. The receptors stem from a woman aged 18-29 years in good health and CMV-seronegative.

On this clone: Additional DNA sequences in this sample encode the identical CDR3. The rearrangement links TRBV20-1 to TRBJ1-1; no clear D gene. Germline CDR1 reads DFQATT; CDR2 reads SNEGSKA (reference sequence). The CDR3 spans 11 residues. Trimming removed 3 bases from V and 3 bases from J, with 5 bases in between. In DNA form, the CDR3 reads TGCAGTGCTAGGAGGGACACTGAAGCTTTCTTT. Translating gives CSARRDTEAFF.

This clone was seen a single time. The rearrangement joins TRBV6-6 to TRBJ2-1; 8 bases line up with TRBD2. The CDR3 contains 15 residues. Germline CDR1 reads MNHNY; CDR2 reads SVGAGI (reference sequence). The J segment lost 2 bases and the V segment lost 4 bases, leaving 4 bases of the junction unmatched. CDR3: CASSFAGGPYNEQFF. The CDR3 DNA reads TGTGCCAGCAGTTTTGCGGGGGGCCCCTACAATGAGCAGTTCTTC.

Concerning this clone: The same CDR3 also results from other DNA sequences found in this sample. The chain couples TRBV5-1 to TRBJ2-1, with D perhaps matching TRBD2 (6 bases). V was cut by 0 bases and J by 0 bases, with 7 bases left in between. Looked up from germline, CDR1 is SGHRS and CDR2 is YFSETQ. This CDR3 region has 15 residues. The CDR3 nucleotides read TGCGCCAGCAGCTTGGACGGGGGCTCCTACAATGAGCAGTTCTTC. It yields the protein CASSLDGGSYNEQFF.

The chain carries TRBV7-9 and TRBJ1-1; D not resolved. CDR3 size: 12 residues. Per germline, CDR1 SEHNR and CDR2 FQNEAQ (reference sequence). V was shortened by 4 bases and J by 5 bases, with 8 bases between the two germline ends. Here the CDR3 DNA reads TGTGCCAGCAGCTCCCCCCCTACTGAAGCTTTCTTT. Its translation is CASSSPPTEAFF. The whole variable domain, remainder taken from reference TRBV7-9 and TRBJ1-1, is DTGVSQNPRHKITKRGQNVTFRCDPISEHNRLYWYRQTLGQGPEFLTYFQNEAQLEKSRLLSDRFSAERPKGSFSTLEIQRTEQGDSAMYLCASSSPPTEAFFGQGTRLTVV.

This clone was seen only a few times. V and J are TRBV9 and TRBJ2-2; 14 nucleotides align to TRBD2. This CDR3 spans 21 amino acids. With V trimmed by 1 base and J by 4 bases, 15 bases remained unmatched. Germline CDR1 and CDR2: SGDLS and YYNGEE. The CDR3: CASSVRPGTSGGSRTTGELFF. In DNA form, the CDR3 reads TGTGCCAGCAGCGTACGACCGGGGACTAGCGGGGGTTCACGGACCACCGGGGAGCTGTTTTTT. Full variable domain (outside the CDR3, taken from reference TRBV9 and TRBJ2-2): DSGVTQTPKHLITATGQRVTLRCSPRSGDLSVYWYQQSLDQGLQFLIQYYNGEERAKGNILERFSAQQFPDLHSELNLSSLELGDSALYFCASSVRPGTSGGSRTTGELFFGEGSRLTVL.

The rearrangement joins TRBV5-8 to TRBJ1-5, with D possibly TRBD1 on 6 matching bases. Germline V gene sequence: CDR1 SGHTS, CDR2 YDEGEE. This CDR3 contains 14 residues. Trimming removed 4 bases at V and 5 bases at J, with 13 bases between. As DNA, the CDR3 is TGTGCCAGCAGCGCACGGACAGCGCATCAGCCCCAGCATTTT. It translates to CASSARTAHQPQHF.

The chain links TRBV29-1 to TRBJ2-7; tentatively, D is TRBD2 (6 bases). The length of the CDR3 is 16 residues. CDR1 and CDR2 from the germline V gene are SQVTM and ANQGSEA. V gave up 7 bases and J gave up 6 bases, with 28 bases separating them. CDR3 sequence: CSALGGVGSFLGEQYF. The CDR3 coding sequence is TGCAGCGCCCTCGGGGGTGTGGGTTCATTTTTGGGCGAGCAGTACTTC.

This clone was observed a single time. The chain has TRBV7-3 and TRBJ2-3, with 15 bases matching TRBD2. This CDR3 is 15 amino acids long. From germline, CDR1 is SGHTA and CDR2 FQGTGA. V was pared by 4 bases and J by 7 bases, with 3 bases of the junction left unmatched. The CDR3 region is CASSSGLAGGNTQYF. For the CDR3, the DNA is TGTGCCAGCAGCTCCGGACTAGCGGGGGGGAATACGCAGTATTTT.

The chain combines TRBV7-6 with TRBJ2-1; 9 nucleotides agree with TRBD1. The length of the CDR3 is 15 residues. CDR1 SGHVS and CDR2 FNYEAQ come from the germline V gene. V trimming: 2 bases; J trimming: 6 bases; junction bases outside the gene matches: 5. Written as DNA, the CDR3 is TGTGCCAGCAGCTTAATAGGGACAGGGATCAATGAGCAGTTCTTC. Its translation: CASSLIGTGINEQFF. The full variable domain, completed using reference TRBV7-6 and TRBJ2-1, is GAGVSQSPRYKVTKRGQDVALRCDPISGHVSLYWYRQALGQGPEFLTYFNYEAQQDKSGLPNDRFSAERPEGSISTLTIQRTEQRDSAMYRCASSLIGTGINEQFFGPGTRLTVL.

J is TRBJ2-1 and V is TRBV5-1; D possibly corresponds to TRBD2 (6 bases). CDR3 length equals 15 residues. Trimming cost V 3 bases and J 1 base, with 11 bases left between them. CDR1 and CDR2 from the germline V gene are SGHRS and YFSETQ. The CDR3: CASSSGVGSYNEQFF. CDR3 DNA: TGCGCCAGCAGCTCGGGGGTGGGGTCCTACAATGAGCAGTTCTTC.

The chain carries TRBV18 and TRBJ1-5, with D unclear. This CDR3 has 14 residues. From germline, CDR1 is KGHSH and CDR2 LQKENI. V shed 2 bases and J shed 4 bases, with 9 bases lying between them. CDR3 nucleotides: TGTGCCAGCTCACCAGGCCCGGGGAATCAGCCCCAGCATTTT. Its translation: CASSPGPGNQPQHF.

This chain uses TRBV4-1 with TRBJ1-1; TRBD1 matches at 11 bases. The CDR3 spans 16 residues. Losses at the gene ends were 4 bases for V and 1 base for J; bases not matched to a gene: 5. Germline CDR1 reads MGHRA; CDR2 reads YSYEKL. The CDR3 sequence: CASSLTGTGGNTEAFF. The DNA of the CDR3 is TGCGCCAGCAGCCTCACCGGGACAGGGGGGAACACTGAAGCTTTCTTT.

The count of this clone is one. The V gene is TRBV5-8, the J gene TRBJ1-4; D might be TRBD1 (6 bases). CDR1 and CDR2 from the germline V gene are SGHTS and YDEGEE. This CDR3 region has 16 residues. Trimming cost V 0 bases and J 6 bases, with 15 bases left between them. The chain's CDR3 is CASSLGQAVGYEKLFF. The CDR3 nucleotides are TGTGCCAGCAGCTTGGGACAGGCCGTCGGATATGAAAAACTGTTTTTT.

The chain carries TRBV6-5 and TRBJ2-1; unclear D gene. Germline loops: CDR1 MNHEY, CDR2 SVGAGI. Trimming took 0 bases from V and 8 from J, leaving 14 bases between them. The CDR3 contains 15 residues. The CDR3 DNA is TGTGCCAGCAGTTACTCGATAGTCAGCAGCGATGAGCAGTTCTTC. This translates into CASSYSIVSSDEQFF.

The chain uses TRBV25-1 and TRBJ2-3; 11 bases map to TRBD2. There are 16 residues in the CDR3. CDR1 is MGHDK and CDR2 is SYGVNS in the germline V gene. The junction had 3 bases not matched to a gene; V was cut back by 1 base and J by 3 bases. The CDR3 DNA is TGTGCCAGCAGTGAATCAAGGACTAGCGGGACAGATACGCAGTATTTT. This sequence encodes CASSESRTSGTDTQYF.

The chain links TRBV5-6 to TRBJ2-3, with TRBD2 matching 9 bases. The V segment lost 2 bases and the J segment 4 bases; nucleotides outside the gene matches: 8. The CDR3 contains 16 residues. CDR1 and CDR2 (germline): SGHDT, YYEEEE. In nucleotides, the CDR3 is TGTGCCAGCAGCTTAGGTGGGGCGGGGGGGCCAGATACGCAGTATTTT. It encodes CASSLGGAGGPDTQYF.

This clone was observed a few times. The rearrangement links TRBV6-6 to TRBJ1-6, with 9 bases identical to TRBD1. After removal of 5 bases from V and 7 bases from J, the junction contained 6 bases not matched to a gene. The CDR3 totals 15 residues. The V gene's germline CDR1 is MNHNY and CDR2 SVGAGI (reference sequence). Written as DNA, the CDR3 is TGTGCCAGCAGTAATACAGGGGGCCCCAATTCACCCCTCCACTTT. As protein: CASSNTGGPNSPLHF.

The chain uses TRBV10-3 and TRBJ1-2; 7 bases agree with TRBD1. Looked up from germline, CDR1 is ENHRY and CDR2 is SYGVKD. The CDR3 totals 14 residues. V trimming: 3 bases; J trimming: 8 bases; junction bases outside the gene matches: 9. The CDR3 DNA is TGTGCCATCAGTGAACTGACAGGGCCTCAGGGCTACACCTTC. It specifies CAISELTGPQGYTF.

The J gene is TRBJ2-5, the V gene TRBV11-3, with 7 bases that match TRBD2. With V trimmed by 8 bases and J by 7 bases, 10 bases remained unmatched. The CDR3 is made up of 13 amino acids. Germline V lookup: CDR1 SGHNT, CDR2 YENEEA. DNA for the CDR3: TGTGCCAGCTCTCCGGAGCGGGGTGGGACCCAGTACTTC. Translation gives CASSPERGGTQYF.

The V call is TRBV7-2, the J call TRBJ1-1; perhaps TRBD1 as D (5 bases). The CDR3 totals 13 residues. Trimming removed 2 bases at V and 4 bases at J, with 8 bases between. Per germline, CDR1 SGHTA and CDR2 FQGNSA. This CDR3 is CASSLRQGTEAFF. CDR3 sequence (DNA): TGTGCCAGCAGCTTACGTCAGGGCACTGAAGCTTTCTTT.

The CDR3 spells CASSPPGRTDTQYF. CDR3 in DNA: TGTGCCAGCTCACCCCCCGGTCGCACAGATACGCAGTATTTT. This sequence joins TRBV18 and TRBJ2-3; no clear D gene. CDR1 and CDR2 from the germline V gene are KGHSH and LQKENI. Trimming pared 3 bases from V and 1 base from J, leaving 8 bases between. The CDR3 extends over 14 amino acids.

The CDR3 bases are TGTGCCAGCAGCCTTTCGGGGACAGGGGCCCGCTCCTACAATGAGCAGTTCTTC. Translating it yields CASSLSGTGARSYNEQFF. J is TRBJ2-1 and V is TRBV4-2, with 10 bases fitting TRBD1. This CDR3 spans 18 amino acids. V lost 4 bases and J lost 0; bases outside the gene matches: 9. Per germline, CDR1 LGHNA and CDR2 YNFKEQ.